A selection of T cell receptor beta chains follows, all from one sample in a study of cytomegalovirus exposure and HLA in healthy donors. Assay: immunoSEQ multiplex PCR; the TCRdb copy retains only in-frame clones and omits some. In the table there are about 190,000 clones, roughly 81% of which are singletons. Material: PBMCs. The receptors were sampled from a woman aged 25 to 39 in good health and CMV-seropositive. The CDR3 runs from the conserved cysteine through the conserved F or W. A D gene is named only where the DNA matches it firmly. The listing skips clone size in some rows; elsewhere it reads once, few, many or a size class.

abundance: .; j_gene: TRBJ2-5; v_gene: TRBV5-1; len: 15; d_gene: TRBD2; CDR3nt: TGCGCCAGCAGCTTGGCCGGGACTAGCCAAGAGACCCAGTACTTC; CDR3aa: CASSLAGTSQETQYF
abundance: .; j_gene: TRBJ2-5; v_gene: TRBV5-6; len: 16; d_gene: TRBD1; CDR3nt: TGTGCCAGCAGGTGGAGGGGGACAGGGGGGCAAGAGACCCAGTACTTC; CDR3aa: CASRWRGTGGQETQYF
abundance: .; j_gene: TRBJ2-1; v_gene: TRBV28; len: 13; d_gene: TRBD2; CDR3nt: TGTGCCAGCAGTTCGGGACTAGCGGATGAGCAGTTCTTC; CDR3aa: CASSSGLADEQFF
abundance: .; j_gene: TRBJ1-2; v_gene: TRBV9; len: 9; d_gene: .; CDR3nt: TGTGCCAGCGAGGAAGGCTACACCTTC; CDR3aa: CASEEGYTF
abundance: few; j_gene: TRBJ2-7; v_gene: TRBV6-5; len: 15; d_gene: .; CDR3nt: TGTGCCAGCAGTTACGGCGGGACTTACTCCTACGAGCAGTACTTC; CDR3aa: CASSYGGTYSYEQYF
abundance: .; j_gene: TRBJ2-7; v_gene: TRBV27; len: 15; d_gene: TRBD1; CDR3nt: TGTGCCAGCAGTTCCCGGACAGGGCGCATCTACGAGCAGTACTTC; CDR3aa: CASSSRTGRIYEQYF
abundance: .; j_gene: TRBJ1-2; v_gene: TRBV28; len: 15; d_gene: .; CDR3nt: TGTGCCAGCAGTGGATTACAGGAATGGGCCTATGGCTACACCTTC; CDR3aa: CASSGLQEWAYGYTF
abundance: .; j_gene: TRBJ2-3; v_gene: TRBV29-1; len: 12; d_gene: .; CDR3nt: TGCAGCGTTGGCCTAGACACAGATACGCAGTATTTT; CDR3aa: CSVGLDTDTQYF
abundance: .; j_gene: TRBJ1-1; v_gene: TRBV6-6; len: 11; d_gene: .; CDR3nt: TGTGCCAGCAGTAGCTACACTGAAGCTTTCTTT; CDR3aa: CASSSYTEAFF
abundance: .; j_gene: TRBJ2-5; v_gene: TRBV19; len: 16; d_gene: .; CDR3nt: TGTGCCAGTAGTATCATATTTCAGGGGCGAGGGGAGACCCAGTACTTC; CDR3aa: CASSIIFQGRGETQYF
abundance: medium-sized; j_gene: TRBJ2-6; v_gene: TRBV6-4; len: 16; d_gene: .; CDR3nt: TGTGCCAGCAGTGACTCATCGGGGGTTGGGGCCAACGTCCTGACTTTC; CDR3aa: CASSDSSGVGANVLTF
abundance: once; j_gene: TRBJ2-3; v_gene: TRBV4-1; len: 15; d_gene: TRBD1; CDR3nt: TGCGCCAGCAGCCTGAGGGACAGGAGCACAGATACGCAGTATTTT; CDR3aa: CASSLRDRSTDTQYF
abundance: once; j_gene: TRBJ1-5; v_gene: TRBV5-1; len: 13; d_gene: .; CDR3nt: TGCGCCAGCAGCTTGGCAGGAAATCAGCCCCAGCATTTT; CDR3aa: CASSLAGNQPQHF
abundance: once; j_gene: TRBJ2-7; v_gene: TRBV6-6; len: 12; d_gene: .; CDR3nt: TGTGCCGCCGGACAGTTGAAATACGAGCAGTACTTC; CDR3aa: CAAGQLKYEQYF
abundance: few; j_gene: TRBJ2-2; v_gene: TRBV10-3; len: 13; d_gene: .; CDR3nt: TGTGCCACCGCCCCCAGAAACACCGGGGAGCTGTTTTTT; CDR3aa: CATAPRNTGELFF
abundance: few; j_gene: TRBJ2-3; v_gene: TRBV2; len: 13; d_gene: .; CDR3nt: TGTGCCGGCGGGACCCGACGCACAGATACGCAGTATTTT; CDR3aa: CAGGTRRTDTQYF
abundance: .; j_gene: TRBJ2-6; v_gene: TRBV27; len: 13; d_gene: .; CDR3nt: TGTGCCAGCAGTCGAGGTGGGGCCAACGTCCTGACTTTC; CDR3aa: CASSRGGANVLTF
abundance: .; j_gene: TRBJ2-7; v_gene: TRBV18; len: 17; d_gene: TRBD2; CDR3nt: TGTGCCAGCTCACTCGGGACTAGCGGGACCGGTTCCTACGAGCAGTACTTC; CDR3aa: CASSLGTSGTGSYEQYF
abundance: .; j_gene: TRBJ1-4; v_gene: TRBV5-5; len: 16; d_gene: .; CDR3nt: TGTGCCAGCGGCGGACTCCCCCGAGCTACTAATGAAAAACTGTTTTTT; CDR3aa: CASGGLPRATNEKLFF
abundance: .; j_gene: TRBJ2-2; v_gene: TRBV5-1; len: 16; d_gene: TRBD2; CDR3nt: TGCGCCAGCACCTCGGAGGGCGGGAGGTTGACCGGGGAGCTGTTTTTT; CDR3aa: CASTSEGGRLTGELFF
abundance: .; j_gene: TRBJ1-1; v_gene: TRBV5-5; len: 16; d_gene: TRBD1; CDR3nt: TGTGCCAGCAGCTTGGGACAGGGGGCGGTAGGCACTGAAGCTTTCTTT; CDR3aa: CASSLGQGAVGTEAFF
abundance: .; j_gene: TRBJ2-5; v_gene: TRBV7-6; len: 17; d_gene: TRBD2; CDR3nt: TGTGCCAGCAGCCGATTGACTAGCGGGACTTCCCAAGAGACCCAGTACTTC; CDR3aa: CASSRLTSGTSQETQYF
abundance: .; j_gene: TRBJ1-5; v_gene: TRBV27; len: 13; d_gene: TRBD1; CDR3nt: TGTGCCAGCGGGGACAGGCTAAATCAGCCCCAGCATTTT; CDR3aa: CASGDRLNQPQHF
abundance: .; j_gene: TRBJ1-5; v_gene: TRBV27; len: 13; d_gene: .; CDR3nt: TGTGCCAGCAGTTTAAATAATGTTCAGCCCCAGCATTTT; CDR3aa: CASSLNNVQPQHF
abundance: .; j_gene: TRBJ2-3; v_gene: TRBV14; len: 19; d_gene: .; CDR3nt: TGTGCCAGCAGCCAAGATAAACGGCGGGATATGAGGGCGCATCGTACGCAGTATTTT; CDR3aa: CASSQDKRRDMRAHRTQYF
abundance: .; j_gene: TRBJ2-3; v_gene: TRBV27; len: 16; d_gene: TRBD2; CDR3nt: TGTGCCAGCACCCCGGGACTAGCGGGAGGGCCAGATACGCAGTATTTT; CDR3aa: CASTPGLAGGPDTQYF
abundance: .; j_gene: TRBJ2-3; v_gene: TRBV6-6; len: 16; d_gene: TRBD2; CDR3nt: TGTGCCAGCAGCCGGACTAGCGGGTCTCAAGGAGATACGCAGTATTTT; CDR3aa: CASSRTSGSQGDTQYF
abundance: few; j_gene: TRBJ1-2; v_gene: TRBV5-1; len: 13; d_gene: .; CDR3nt: TGCGCCAGCAGCTCCTGGGACACCTATGGCTACACCTTC; CDR3aa: CASSSWDTYGYTF
abundance: .; j_gene: TRBJ1-2; v_gene: TRBV27; len: 13; d_gene: .; CDR3nt: TGTGCCAGCAGTCCCGGGAGTTACTATGGCTACACCTTC; CDR3aa: CASSPGSYYGYTF
abundance: .; j_gene: TRBJ2-5; v_gene: TRBV5-1; len: 15; d_gene: TRBD1; CDR3nt: TGCGCCAGCAGGACAGGGGTTTTAGTCCAAGAGACCCAGTACTTC; CDR3aa: CASRTGVLVQETQYF
abundance: .; j_gene: TRBJ1-1; v_gene: TRBV4-2; len: 15; d_gene: .; CDR3nt: TGTGCCAGCAGCCAAGATCTTGGAGCCGACGGAGAAGCTTTCTTT; CDR3aa: CASSQDLGADGEAFF
abundance: .; j_gene: TRBJ1-4; v_gene: TRBV6-6; len: 15; d_gene: TRBD1; CDR3nt: TGTGCCAGCAGTTACCAGGGGGCCCTTAATGAAAAACTGTTTTTT; CDR3aa: CASSYQGALNEKLFF
abundance: once; j_gene: TRBJ2-1; v_gene: TRBV5-6; len: 14; d_gene: .; CDR3nt: TGTGCCAGCACGACATCCAGCTCCTACAATGAGCAGTTCTTC; CDR3aa: CASTTSSSYNEQFF
abundance: .; j_gene: TRBJ2-3; v_gene: TRBV7-2; len: 15; d_gene: TRBD2; CDR3nt: TGTGCCAGCAGCTTAGGTAGCGGGAGAGGGGATACGCAGTATTTT; CDR3aa: CASSLGSGRGDTQYF
abundance: .; j_gene: TRBJ1-2; v_gene: TRBV27; len: 15; d_gene: .; CDR3nt: TGTGCCAGCAGTTTATCGGGGGGCGGGGGGTATGGCTACACCTTC; CDR3aa: CASSLSGGGGYGYTF
abundance: .; j_gene: TRBJ1-4; v_gene: TRBV28; len: 13; d_gene: TRBD1; CDR3nt: TGTGCCAGCAGTTTGACAGGGGGGAAAAAACTGTTTTTT; CDR3aa: CASSLTGGKKLFF
abundance: .; j_gene: TRBJ2-1; v_gene: TRBV27; len: 14; d_gene: TRBD2; CDR3nt: TGTGCCAGCACTGGTAGCGGGAGGCGGAATGAGCAGTTCTTC; CDR3aa: CASTGSGRRNEQFF
abundance: few; j_gene: TRBJ1-2; v_gene: TRBV5-1; len: 13; d_gene: .; CDR3nt: TGCGCCAGCAGCCTGGACGGAGCCTATGGCTACACCTTC; CDR3aa: CASSLDGAYGYTF
abundance: .; j_gene: TRBJ1-5; v_gene: TRBV6-1; len: 14; d_gene: .; CDR3nt: TGTGCCAGCAGGCAGGCTTATAGCAATCAGCCCCAGCATTTT; CDR3aa: CASRQAYSNQPQHF
abundance: .; j_gene: TRBJ2-3; v_gene: TRBV27; len: 14; d_gene: .; CDR3nt: TGTGCCAGCAGTTTTAGGGGTTTAACAGATACGCAGTATTTT; CDR3aa: CASSFRGLTDTQYF
abundance: .; j_gene: TRBJ2-1; v_gene: TRBV28; len: 13; d_gene: TRBD2; CDR3nt: TGTGCCATTGAGGGAGGGCCGCTCAATGAGCAGTTCTTC; CDR3aa: CAIEGGPLNEQFF
abundance: .; j_gene: TRBJ2-7; v_gene: TRBV7-9; len: 12; d_gene: .; CDR3nt: TGTTCCAGCAGCTTCCGGGTAGATGAGCAGTACTTC; CDR3aa: CSSSFRVDEQYF
abundance: once; j_gene: TRBJ2-1; v_gene: TRBV5-1; len: 18; d_gene: TRBD2; CDR3nt: TGCGCCAGCAGCTTTTTCGCGCGGGGGCTAGCGGGTTACAATGAGCAGTTCTTC; CDR3aa: CASSFFARGLAGYNEQFF
abundance: .; j_gene: TRBJ2-7; v_gene: TRBV7-6; len: 14; d_gene: TRBD2; CDR3nt: TGTGCCAGCACCCCCGGGTCGGGGGGGTACGAGCAGTACTTC; CDR3aa: CASTPGSGGYEQYF
abundance: .; j_gene: TRBJ2-1; v_gene: TRBV6-5; len: 14; d_gene: TRBD2; CDR3nt: TGTGCCAGCAGTTACGTAGCGGGAGAAGGGGAGCAGTTCTTC; CDR3aa: CASSYVAGEGEQFF
abundance: .; j_gene: TRBJ2-1; v_gene: TRBV7-2; len: 13; d_gene: .; CDR3nt: TGTGCCAGCAGCGGGAGGAGATTGGATGAGCAGTTCTTC; CDR3aa: CASSGRRLDEQFF
abundance: .; j_gene: TRBJ1-2; v_gene: TRBV5-1; len: 14; d_gene: TRBD1; CDR3nt: TGCGCCAGCAGCGGTGACAGGGGCCTCGGGGGCTACACCTTC; CDR3aa: CASSGDRGLGGYTF
abundance: few; j_gene: TRBJ2-3; v_gene: TRBV6-1; len: 14; d_gene: TRBD1; CDR3nt: TGTGCCAGCAGTCCGAACAGGGGCCCAGATACGCAGTATTTT; CDR3aa: CASSPNRGPDTQYF
abundance: .; j_gene: TRBJ1-1; v_gene: TRBV19; len: 13; d_gene: .; CDR3nt: TGTGCCAGTAGTACAGGCTTGAACACTGAAGCTTTCTTT; CDR3aa: CASSTGLNTEAFF